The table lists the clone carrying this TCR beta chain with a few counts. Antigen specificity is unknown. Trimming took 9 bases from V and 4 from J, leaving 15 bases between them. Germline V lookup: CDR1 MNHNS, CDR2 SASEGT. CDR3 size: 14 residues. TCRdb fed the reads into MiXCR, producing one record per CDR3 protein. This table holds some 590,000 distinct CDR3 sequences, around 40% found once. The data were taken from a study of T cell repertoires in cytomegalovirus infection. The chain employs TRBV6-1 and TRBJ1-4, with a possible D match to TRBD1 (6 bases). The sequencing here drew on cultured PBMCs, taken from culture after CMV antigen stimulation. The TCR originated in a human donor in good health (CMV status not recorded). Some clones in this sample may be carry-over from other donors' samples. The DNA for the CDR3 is TGTGCCAGTACCCTACAGGGCTATAATGAAAAACTGTTTTTT. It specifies CASTLQGYNEKLFF.